This TCR beta chain is drawn from a study of OX40 agonist ivuxolimab in advanced cancers. Study information: Age averaged around 58 years (range roughly 20 to 90), and more than 80% were male. General study results and limits: Expanded clones belonging to CD8+ T cells outnumbered, on average, those of CD4+. Researchers did not determine the expanded peripheral T cells' antigen specificity.

Comment on this clone: Its specificity is unknown.

CDR3 size: 16 residues. Germline lookup yields CDR1 SGDLS and CDR2 YYNGEE. V lost 3 bases and J lost 4; bases outside the gene matches: 10. Clones were read by immunoSEQ multiplex PCR, and TCRdb kept only the in-frame ones, dropping some. The table lists around 76,000 clones, 85% to 95% of them singletons. Exclusion of a patient followed from autoimmune disease history or systemic immunosuppression. V is TRBV9 and J is TRBJ2-1, with 7 bases lining up with TRBD2. The input for sequencing was CD4+ or CD8+ T cells sorted from blood, taken in a trial of the OX40 agonist ivuxolimab. This sequence originates from an adult with an advanced solid tumor such as melanoma, head and neck, liver or kidney cancer. The CDR3 loop is CASSASGAGFYNEQFF. In DNA, the CDR3 is TGTGCCAGCAGCGCCAGCGGGGCAGGATTTTACAATGAGCAGTTCTTC.